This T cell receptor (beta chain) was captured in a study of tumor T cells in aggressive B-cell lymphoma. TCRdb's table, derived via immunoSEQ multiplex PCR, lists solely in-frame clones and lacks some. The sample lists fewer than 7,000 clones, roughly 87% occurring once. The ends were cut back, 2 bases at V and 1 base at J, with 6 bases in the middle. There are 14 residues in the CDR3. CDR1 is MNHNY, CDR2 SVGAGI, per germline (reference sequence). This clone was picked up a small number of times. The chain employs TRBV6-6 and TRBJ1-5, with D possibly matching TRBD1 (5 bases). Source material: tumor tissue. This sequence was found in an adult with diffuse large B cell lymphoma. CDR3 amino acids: CASSYQGSNQPQHF. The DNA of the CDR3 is TGTGCCAGCAGTTACCAGGGCAGCAATCAGCCCCAGCATTTT.